This TCR beta chain is from a study of breast tumors, draining lymph nodes, adjacent tissues (dated by TCRdb to the mid-2010s). In the study overall: The study compared TCR beta repertoires across tumor, adjacent nontumor tissue and axillary lymph nodes from breast cancer patients. The study was designed to assess the relationships and possible T-cell exchange between tumor, surrounding tissue and draining lymph node repertoires in human breast cancer.

Broad study findings and their caveats: A scenario in which most tumor T cells derive from the lymph node and then expand within tumor tissue was judged to be consistent with the data. Tumor and nontumor tissue repertoires were found to be significantly more similar in luminal-like than in basal-like breast cancer. The conclusion that tumor T cells originate in lymph nodes was framed as consistent with a hypothesis rather than directly demonstrated. Tumor T-cell repertoires showed less diversity than lymph node repertoires and more diversity than nontumor tissue repertoires, and tumor T-cell repertoires showed preferential V and J gene usage.

Instrument on record: Illumina HiSeq 2000. Multiplex PCR amplification was used to generate the TCR beta chain libraries. The amplified TCR beta chain products were analyzed by high-throughput sequencing. TCRdb's own reprocessing of the public reads used fastp at Q25 and MiXCR and kept productive beta chains. Rows are combined by CDR3 protein, so each entry shows the most common genes and DNA. Recorded for this sample are more than 100,000 distinct CDR3 sequences; 20% to 25% of them occurred a single time. The ten largest clonotypes hold roughly 2.7% of the sample. The axillary draining lymph nodes of breast cancer patients were the source of the lymph node samples. There are 14 amino acids in the CDR3, from cysteine to phenylalanine inclusive. The retained sequence is limited to the CDR3, 42 bases, with the frame set at the first base. CDR1 and CDR2 were assigned from the germline V gene as SNHLY and FYNNEI. V gives up 10 bases and J gives up 2 bases, and the segment between their germline ends measures 15 bases.

Worth noting for this clonotype: Its antigen has not been determined. Base-call qualities are not available, and no considerably larger clone is one nucleotide away.

This receptor was obtained from a female donor with breast cancer. Some clones in this sample may be carry-over from other donors' samples. The chain links TRBV2 with TRBJ2-1; the D call is tentative, TRBD1 or TRBD2, as each matches 5 bases. The sequencing input was axillary lymph node tissue. The DNA sequence is given as TGTGCCACCCGAGGGGAGCGAGCCTACAATGAGCAGTTCTTC. This translates into CATRGERAYNEQFF.